This T cell receptor (beta chain) stems from a study of cytomegalovirus exposure and HLA in healthy donors. Study-level points and caveats: Among TCR beta chains, those listed as cytomegalovirus-associated numbered 164. Associated with HLA alleles at 0.05 false discovery rate in a later analysis were over 15,000 TCR beta sequences.

The CDR3 consists of 15 residues. The germline V gene encodes CDR1 SGHTA and CDR2 FQGTGA. Trimming took 3 bases from V and 4 from J, leaving 15 bases between them. Notes on this clone: The antigen is unknown.

PCR amplification relied on 60 Vbeta primers (plus 13 Jbeta primers). Generated by immunoSEQ multiplex PCR, the TCRdb table keeps only in-frame clones and is missing some. The data contain some 180,000 clones, 65% to 80% of them singletons. The chain is built from TRBV7-3 and TRBJ2-5; D perhaps matches TRBD2 (6 bases). The receptor's source is a woman aged 25 to 39 in good health and CMV-seropositive. Sample: PBMCs. The CDR3 DNA is TGTGCCAGCAGCTTCAGTGGCGGGACGGGAGAGACCCAGTACTTC. This sequence encodes CASSFSGGTGETQYF.